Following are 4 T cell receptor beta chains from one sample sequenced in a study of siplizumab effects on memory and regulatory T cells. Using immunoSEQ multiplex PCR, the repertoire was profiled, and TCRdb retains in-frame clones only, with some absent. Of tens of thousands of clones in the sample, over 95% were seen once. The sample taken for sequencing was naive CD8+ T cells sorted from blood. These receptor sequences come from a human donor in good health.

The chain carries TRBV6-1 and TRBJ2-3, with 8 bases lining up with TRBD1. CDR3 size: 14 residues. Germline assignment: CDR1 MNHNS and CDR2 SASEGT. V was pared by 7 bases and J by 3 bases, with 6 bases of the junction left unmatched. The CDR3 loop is CASIGQGATDTQYF. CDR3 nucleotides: TGTGCCAGCATAGGCCAGGGGGCAACAGATACGCAGTATTTT.

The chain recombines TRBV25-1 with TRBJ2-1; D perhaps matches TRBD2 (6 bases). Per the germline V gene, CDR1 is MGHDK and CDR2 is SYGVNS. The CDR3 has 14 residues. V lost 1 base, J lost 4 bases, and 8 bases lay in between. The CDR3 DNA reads TGTGCCAGCAGTGAATTCCTAGCGTACAATGAGCAGTTCTTC. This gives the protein CASSEFLAYNEQFF.

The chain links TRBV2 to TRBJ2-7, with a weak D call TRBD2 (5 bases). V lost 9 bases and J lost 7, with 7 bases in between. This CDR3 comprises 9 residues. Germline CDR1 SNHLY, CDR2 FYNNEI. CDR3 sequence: CASGSEQYF. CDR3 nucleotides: TGTGCCAGTGGGAGTGAGCAGTACTTC.

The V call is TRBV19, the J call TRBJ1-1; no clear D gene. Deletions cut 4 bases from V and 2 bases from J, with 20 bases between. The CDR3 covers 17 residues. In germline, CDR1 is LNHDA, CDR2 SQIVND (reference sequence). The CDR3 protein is CASSTIEGSSPNTEAFF. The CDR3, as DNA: TGTGCCAGTAGTACGATAGAAGGCAGCAGCCCTAACACTGAAGCTTTCTTT.